Shown below are 10 T cell receptor beta chains from a single sample sequenced in a study of CXCR3-negative and CXCR3-positive naive CD8 T cells. The study's findings and limits: Relative to CXCR3-negative naive cells, CXCR3-positive naive cells had more hydrophobic TRB CDR3s.

What these receptors recognize is not known. UMI-labeled 5' RACE TRB cDNA libraries were prepared from the cells. Reprocessing the 5' RACE reads, TCRdb reports a single entry for every CDR3 protein and omits DNA. Its table records over 150,000 distinct CDR3 sequences. Sequencing used naive CXCR3+ CD8+ T cells from blood. Subset specified: CD45RO-CCR7+CD27+CD95- naive CD8+ T cells expressing CXCR3 (TNR3+). The receptors were sampled from a human donor in good health. Some clones in this sample may be carry-over from other donors' samples.

The V and J genes are TRBV4-1 and TRBJ2-1. Germline CDR1 is MGHRA and CDR2 is YSYEKL. The CDR3 contains 14 residues. The chain's CDR3 is CASSQDLRHNEQFF.

The chain is built from TRBV12-3 or TRBV12-4 and TRBJ2-5; TCRdb's D call of TRBD1 is untestable without DNA. This CDR3 has 17 residues. The CDR3 sequence is CASSLFPGTGAQETQYF.

The rearrangement links TRBV5-6 to TRBJ2-2; TCRdb reports TRBD1, a call that lacks DNA to check it against. This CDR3 spans 14 amino acids. In germline, CDR1 is SGHDT, CDR2 YYEEEE. CDR3 residues: CASSGDRGPGELFF. The full variable domain, completed using reference TRBV5-6 and TRBJ2-2, is DAGVTQSPTHLIKTRGQQVTLRCSPKSGHDTVSWYQQALGQGPQFIFQYYEEEERQRGNFPDRFSGHQFPNYSSELNVNALLLGDSALYLCASSGDRGPGELFFGEGSRLTVL.

V usage is TRBV7-9 and J usage is TRBJ2-7. The CDR3 is 14 amino acids. Germline CDR1 SEHNR, CDR2 FQNEAQ (reference sequence). The CDR3 protein is CASSLGTETYEQYF.

The chain links TRBV7-2 to TRBJ1-5. This CDR3 contains 15 residues. The germline V gene encodes CDR1 SGHTA and CDR2 FQGNSA. This CDR3 is CASSLRPAYNQPQHF.

V is TRBV11-2 and J is TRBJ2-7; the TCRdb call, TRBD1, lacks DNA for checking. The CDR3 is 16 amino acids. Germline CDR1 is SGHAT and CDR2 is FQNNGV. The CDR3: CASSLETGQVSYEQYF.

J is TRBJ2-5 and V is TRBV6-2 or TRBV6-3; the TCRdb D gene call, TRBD1, has no DNA to confirm it. The CDR3 runs 16 residues. The germline V gene encodes CDR1 MNHEY and CDR2 SVGEGT. CDR3: CASSWVKGRAQETQYF.

The chain couples TRBV29-1 to TRBJ2-5; TCRdb reports TRBD1, a call that lacks DNA to check it against. The CDR3 extends over 12 amino acids. Per germline, CDR1 SQVTM and CDR2 ANQGSEA. CDR3 amino acids: CSAMTGRETQYF.

The chain employs TRBV29-1 and TRBJ1-5. The CDR3 loop spans 15 amino acids. Germline lookup yields CDR1 SQVTM and CDR2 ANQGSEA. CDR3 loop: CSAAGGVDSNQPQHF.

The chain has TRBV7-3 and TRBJ2-3; TCRdb selects TRBD2, and the lack of DNA leaves this call unchecked. The V gene's germline CDR1 is SGHTA and CDR2 FQGTGA. CDR3 length: 16 amino acids. The CDR3 sequence is CASSLTQAGLTDTQYF. Full variable domain (rest looked up from reference TRBV7-3 and TRBJ2-3): GAGVSQTPSNKVTEKGKYVELRCDPISGHTALYWYRQSLGQGPEFLIYFQGTGAADDSGLPNDRFFAVRPEGSVSTLKIQRTERGDSAVYLCASSLTQAGLTDTQYFGPGTRLTVL.